This T cell receptor beta chain was captured in a study of shared T cell receptors in the human thymus. The CDR3 consists of 16 residues. Germline assignment: CDR1 LNHNV and CDR2 YYDKDF (reference sequence). Sequencing was performed with immunoSEQ multiplex PCR; in TCRdb, only in-frame clones are kept and a portion is missing. The repertoire includes about 500,000 clones, 78% of them detected once, and around 0.013% sits in the top ten. The same specimen was also included in a second study, on human thymus T cells. This second study notes: Resections removed during corrective heart surgery provided the thymus tissue used. Related work found strong thymic repertoire overlap between unrelated individuals.

Sequencing was carried out using thymocytes. The source is a boy younger than two with a congenital heart defect. J is TRBJ2-5 and V is TRBV15, with D possibly TRBD1 on 5 matching bases. TRBJ2-7 explains the end of the DNA better; the J call may be wrong. The CDR3 here is CATSRRGASRPYEQYF. CDR3 DNA sequence: TGTGCCACCAGCCGACGTGGGGCCTCACGTCCTTACGAGCAGTACTTC.